This T cell receptor beta chain was sequenced for a study of patients and donors after allogeneic stem cell transplantation. This clonotype has a handful of counts. CDR1 SEHNR and CDR2 FQNEAQ come from the germline V gene (reference sequence). With V trimmed by 5 bases and J by 0 bases, 3 bases remained unmatched. The CDR3 loop spans 15 amino acids. TCRdb reanalysed the RT-PCR reads using MiXCR and keeps one entry per CDR3 protein. Among 70,000 or so distinct CDR3 sequences listed, 26% were seen once. The rearrangement joins TRBV7-9 to TRBJ2-3; 9 nucleotides line up with TRBD1. The sample comprised blood, either unsorted or a sorted T cell fraction (not recorded which). The receptor comes from a human donor who was either an allogeneic HSCT recipient or a stem cell or donor lymphocyte infusion donor (not recorded which). It is not recorded whose cells these are; they may come from a transplant donor. The CDR3 sequence is CASSVTGGSTDTQYF. In DNA form, the CDR3 reads TGTGCCAGCAGCGTGACAGGGGGTAGCACAGATACGCAGTATTTT.